This TCR beta chain was sequenced during a study of beta chain features in type 1 diabetes. Overall study findings and caveats: Shortening of TCRB CDR3s, moderate but significant, appeared in all four CD4+ subsets of Type 1 diabetes patients. VDJ junctions in type 1 diabetes patients carried more deletions and fewer insertions. Among patients, naive, central memory and Treg TCRB repertoires appeared more similar than among healthy donors.

Expressed TCRB transcripts got sequenced, as all isolated RNA was reverse transcribed. Some clones are missing from TCRdb's copy, which holds only in-frame ones; the method was immunoSEQ multiplex PCR. This sample has about 290,000 clones; approximately 8.1% occur once, and the top ten carry roughly 1%. CDR3 length: 13 amino acids. V was trimmed by 3 bases and J by 1 base, leaving 9 bases between them. Germline V gene sequence: CDR1 GTSNPN, CDR2 SVGIG (reference sequence). This clone was seen a few times. The antigen is undetermined. A single heparinised blood sample, averaging about 100 mL, was obtained per donor.

This sequence joins TRBV30 and TRBJ1-1; TRBD1 is a possible D gene (5 bases). This TCR was sampled from a woman under 30 in good health. The specimen was central memory CD4+ T cells from blood. The DNA for the CDR3 is TGTGCCTGGAGCCTACAGGCGAACACTGAAGCTTTCTTT. Translating gives CAWSLQANTEAFF.